This TCR beta chain was sequenced for a study of shared clonotypes between healthy human individuals. Terminally differentiated effector memory CD45RA+ cells were excluded by CCR7 positive selection of CD45RO-negative cells. Around 30,000 T cell genomes (approximately 180 ng DNA) went into each sorted-subset replicate. Profiling relied on immunoSEQ multiplex PCR, and the TCRdb table lists in-frame clones only, not all of them. This sample has 1.5 million to 2.5 million clones, with roughly 94% found just once. V lost 4 bases, J lost 0 bases, and 18 bases lay in between. The CDR3 sequence is 17 residues long. Germline V lookup: CDR1 SEHNR, CDR2 FQNEAQ (reference sequence).

Material for sequencing was naive CD8+ T cells sorted from blood. This chain connects TRBV7-9 to TRBJ2-5; D remains ambiguous. The origin of this receptor is a man in his late teens or twenties in good health. CDR3 coding DNA: TGTGCCAGCAGCTCATCTCGGACGGAGTGGTACCAAGAGACCCAGTACTTC. It encodes CASSSSRTEWYQETQYF.